The next 3 T cell receptor beta chains were all read from a single sample in a study of blood T cell repertoires in COVID-19. Repertoires were generated with immunoSEQ multiplex PCR, while TCRdb's copy carries only in-frame clones and drops some. The sample lists approximately 220,000 clones; about 86% were seen once. The sample consisted of peripheral blood. These receptor sequences come from a man aged 55 to 70 who had recovered from COVID-19.

This sequence joins TRBV19 and TRBJ2-3; no clear D gene. V lost 5 bases, J lost 0 bases, and 15 bases lay in between. Germline loops: CDR1 LNHDA, CDR2 SQIVND (reference sequence). There are 16 residues in the CDR3. CDR3 bases: TGTGCCAGTAGTCCACTCGGAGCCCCCAGCACAGATACGCAGTATTTT. Its translation: CASSPLGAPSTDTQYF.

This clone was counted only a few times. Distinct nucleotide sequences in the sample also encode this CDR3. V gene TRBV7-9 combines with J gene TRBJ2-7, with D perhaps TRBD2 (5 bases). The ends were cut back, 5 bases at V and 4 bases at J, with 6 bases in the middle. Germline V gives CDR1 SEHNR, CDR2 FQNEAQ (reference sequence). This CDR3 has 11 residues. In nucleotides, the CDR3 is TGTGCCAGCAGCCGGGAATACGAGCAGTACTTC. Protein sequence: CASSREYEQYF.

The J gene is TRBJ2-3, the V gene TRBV11-3; 8 bases align to TRBD2. V trimming: 5 bases; J trimming: 1 base; junction bases outside the gene matches: 8. Germline CDR1 reads SGHNT; CDR2 reads YENEEA. The CDR3 contains 16 residues. The CDR3 DNA reads as TGTGCCAGCAGCCCCCGCGGGGGGAGTGGCACAGATACGCAGTATTTT. This translates into CASSPRGGSGTDTQYF.